Shown below are 26 T cell receptor beta chains from a single sample sequenced in a study of T cell repertoires in cytomegalovirus infection. Using its own MiXCR run on the reads, TCRdb lists one record per CDR3 protein. The data hold hundreds of thousands of distinct CDR3 sequences, with about 24% observed a single time. Sequencing was done on a sample of CD8+ T cells from PBMCs. The receptors were sampled from a human donor in good health (CMV status not recorded). Some clones in this sample may be carry-over from other donors' samples.

This chain connects TRBV6-2 or TRBV6-3 to TRBJ1-5; no clear D gene. The germline CDR1 and CDR2 sequences are MNHEY and SVGEGT. V lost 1 base and J lost 9, with 10 bases in between. There are 13 residues in the CDR3. CDR3 nucleotides: TGTGCCAGCAGTTACTTGGCCTCGGGGCCCCAGCATTTT. Translation gives CASSYLASGPQHF.

The chain has TRBV4-3 and TRBJ2-3; 7 nucleotides agree with TRBD2. CDR1 and CDR2 (germline): LGHNA, YSLEER. V shed 0 bases, J shed 6 bases, and the junction held 3 bases outside the gene matches. CDR3 size: 14 residues. CDR3 sequence reads: CASSQEGRGDTQYF. DNA of the CDR3: TGCGCCAGCAGCCAAGAAGGGCGGGGGGATACGCAGTATTTT.

The chain couples TRBV29-1 to TRBJ2-2; 7 bases are shared with TRBD1. Trimming at V came to 5 bases and at J to 2 bases, leaving 11 bases not matched to a gene. In germline, CDR1 is SQVTM, CDR2 ANQGSEA. The CDR3 is 16 residues long. The CDR3 here is CSVMTFQGVNTGELFF. DNA for the CDR3: TGCAGCGTTATGACCTTCCAGGGGGTCAACACCGGGGAGCTGTTTTTT.

With regard to this clonotype: A much larger clone differs from this one at a single base, so this may be a read error. The chain combines TRBV7-9 with TRBJ1-1; TRBD1 agrees at 10 bases. The V gene's germline CDR1 is SEHNR and CDR2 FQNEAQ (reference sequence). The CDR3 loop spans 14 amino acids. The CDR3 DNA reads as TGTGCCAACAGCCCCCGGGACAGGGGTTATGAAGCTTTCTTT. It translates to CANSPRDRGYEAFF.

Only a few counts were recorded for this clonotype. The chain links TRBV27 to TRBJ2-4, with a possible D match to TRBD2 (6 bases). CDR3 length: 17 residues. V was cut by 3 bases and J by 3 bases, with 18 bases left in between. Per germline, CDR1 MNHEY and CDR2 SMNVEV (reference sequence). CDR3 sequence reads: CASSLGGPLSGKNIQYF. In DNA, the CDR3 is TGTGCCAGCAGTTTGGGGGGACCGTTGTCGGGCAAAAACATTCAGTACTTC.

The chain combines TRBV29-1 with TRBJ2-1; perhaps TRBD1 as D (6 bases). The V gene's germline CDR1 is SQVTM and CDR2 ANQGSEA. Deletions cut 0 bases from V and 7 bases from J, with 16 bases between. The CDR3 totals 15 residues. This CDR3 reads CSVEDLGQIWNEQFF. The CDR3 nucleotides are TGCAGCGTTGAAGATCTAGGACAGATTTGGAATGAGCAGTTCTTC.

This clonotype has only a few counts. This chain links TRBV7-8 with TRBJ2-2; D not resolved. Trimming cost V 1 base and J 2 bases, with 11 bases left between them. CDR1 is SGHVS, CDR2 FQNEAQ, per germline. This CDR3 is 16 amino acids long. The CDR3 protein is CASSLGALINTGELFF. CDR3 coding DNA: TGTGCCAGCAGCTTAGGGGCCTTGATCAACACCGGGGAGCTGTTTTTT.

The chain couples TRBV7-8 to TRBJ2-7; a weak D match, TRBD1 (6 bases). Germline CDR1 reads SGHVS; CDR2 reads FQNEAQ. The V end lost 4 bases, the J end lost 3 bases, and 16 bases lay between the germline ends. This CDR3 has 15 residues. Here the CDR3 reads CASSSPPGQIYEQYV. The CDR3 coding sequence is TGTGCCAGCAGCTCCCCCCCCGGACAGATCTACGAGCAGTACGTC.

The DNA of the CDR3 is TGTGCCAGCAACAAACAGGGTTACGAGCAGTACTTC. It specifies CASNKQGYEQYF. The chain couples TRBV7-3 to TRBJ2-7, with TRBD1 as a possible D gene (6 bases). Germline V gives CDR1 SGHTA, CDR2 FQGTGA. The CDR3 contains 12 residues. Trimming took 7 bases from V and 4 from J, leaving 11 bases between them. The full variable domain, with the rest looked up from reference TRBV7-3 and TRBJ2-7, is GAGVSQTPSNKVTEKGKYVELRCDPISGHTALYWYRQSLGQGPEFLIYFQGTGAADDSGLPNDRFFAVRPEGSVSTLKIQRTERGDSAVYLCASNKQGYEQYFGPGTRLTVT.

This clonotype was detected ten times or more. V usage is TRBV6-6 and J usage is TRBJ1-2; no definite D call. Per germline, CDR1 MNHNY and CDR2 SVGAGI (reference sequence). Trimming left V 2 bases short and J 8 bases short, with 18 bases between. The CDR3 length is 15 residues. The CDR3 protein is CASSYDSQVSPGYTF. The CDR3 DNA reads as TGTGCCAGCAGTTACGATTCTCAGGTCTCGCCGGGCTACACCTTC.

V and J are TRBV4-1 and TRBJ2-3; D possibly corresponds to TRBD2 (6 bases). The CDR3 consists of 15 residues. Trimming stripped 0 bases from V and 4 bases from J, with 11 bases between. CDR1 is MGHRA, CDR2 YSYEKL, per germline. CDR3 sequence (DNA): TGCGCCAGCAGCCAAGATCTAGGAGGGTCAGATACGCAGTATTTT. It translates to CASSQDLGGSDTQYF.

This clonotype came up a few times. The genes are TRBV28 and TRBJ2-2; D gene uncertain. This CDR3 comprises 13 residues. V was shortened by 3 bases and J by 7 bases, with 9 bases between the two germline ends. The V gene's germline CDR1 is MDHEN and CDR2 SYDVKM. CDR3 protein: CASSLVLNGELFF. The CDR3 nucleotides read TGTGCCAGCAGTTTGGTCCTCAACGGGGAGCTGTTTTTT.

Note on this clonotype: This could be a read error, since a much larger clone is one nucleotide away. The rearrangement links TRBV19 to TRBJ2-2; 8 bases map to TRBD2. This CDR3 has 14 amino acids. J gave up 10 bases and V 3 bases, and 7 bases lay outside the gene matches. The germline CDR1 and CDR2 sequences are LNHDA and SQIVND (reference sequence). The CDR3 region has the DNA TGTGCCAGTAGTATCACGGGGGGGCCGGAGGAGCTGTTTTTT. Amino acids: CASSITGGPEELFF.

This chain uses TRBV28 with TRBJ1-1; 7 nucleotides align to TRBD1. The germline gives CDR1 MDHEN, CDR2 SYDVKM. J lost 1 base, V lost 5 bases, and 4 bases had no gene match. This CDR3 spans 14 amino acids. The CDR3 sequence: CASSTHRGNTEAFF. The CDR3 DNA reads as TGTGCCAGCAGTACCCACAGGGGGAACACTGAAGCTTTCTTT.

This clonotype has a count of ten or more. This chain connects TRBV7-2 to TRBJ2-1; D is unresolved. Trimming took 5 bases from V and 8 from J, leaving 13 bases between them. Germline CDR1 is SGHTA and CDR2 is FQGNSA. The CDR3 has 13 residues. DNA of the CDR3: TGTGCCAGCAGCCCGCCAGTTGAGGATGAGCAGTTCTTC. Protein sequence: CASSPPVEDEQFF.

This clonotype is a singleton in its sample. The genes are TRBV29-1 and TRBJ1-2; no clear D. Germline V CDR1 and CDR2: SQVTM, ANQGSEA. V dropped 1 base and J dropped 7 bases, with 7 bases sitting between them. The CDR3 is made up of 11 amino acids. The CDR3: CSVEARPGYTF. For the CDR3, the DNA is TGCAGCGTTGAAGCGCGGCCTGGCTACACCTTC.

About this clonotype: With a much larger clone just one base away, this may be a read error. The rearrangement joins TRBV12-3 or TRBV12-4 to TRBJ2-1; 8 bases are a match to TRBD1. The CDR3 extends over 16 amino acids. Trimming took 9 bases from V and 5 from J; bases not matched to a gene: 15. CDR3 nucleotide sequence: TGTGCCAGTTCCCCCCAAGGGACAGGAGCCCACAATGAGCAGTTCTTC. It codes for CASSPQGTGAHNEQFF.

CDR3 coding DNA: TGTGCCAGCAGTTCAACAGGGGTGGACCAGTACTTC. It specifies CASSSTGVDQYF. V gene TRBV28 combines with J gene TRBJ2-5; TRBD1 agrees at 7 bases. V shed 4 bases, J shed 10 bases, and the junction held 6 bases outside the gene matches. The CDR3 contains 12 residues. Germline CDR1 and CDR2: MDHEN and SYDVKM.

The chain carries TRBV24-1 and TRBJ2-1, with 8 positions matching TRBD2. The CDR3 length is 16 residues. CDR1 is KGHDR and CDR2 is SFDVKD in the germline V gene. The ends lost 2 bases at V and 1 base at J; junction bases unmatched: 3. CDR3 DNA sequence: TGTGCCACCAGTGATTCGAGCGGGGGTTCCTACAATGAGCAGTTCTTC. Protein: CATSDSSGGSYNEQFF.

The gene calls are TRBV20-1 and TRBJ1-5; 10 nucleotides line up with TRBD1. J was trimmed by 5 bases and V by 6 bases; bases with no gene match: 4. The V gene's germline CDR1 is DFQATT and CDR2 SNEGSKA (reference sequence). The CDR3 consists of 13 residues. CDR3 in amino acids: CSAPDRGDQPQHF. CDR3 DNA: TGCAGTGCCCCGGACAGGGGGGATCAGCCCCAGCATTTT.

This rearrangement joins TRBV14 to TRBJ2-2, with 8 bases that match TRBD1. V trimming: 6 bases; J trimming: 4 bases; junction bases outside the gene matches: 4. The CDR3 runs to 14 residues. Per the germline V gene, CDR1 is SGHDN and CDR2 is FVKESK. The CDR3 DNA is TGTGCCAGCAGGGGACAGGATTTCACCGGGGAGCTGTTTTTT. Translating gives CASRGQDFTGELFF.

The table lists this clonotype with many counts. The rearrangement joins TRBV6-2 or TRBV6-3 to TRBJ2-1, with TRBD2 matching 11 bases. V gave up 7 bases and J gave up 7 bases; unmatched junction bases: 3. The CDR3 is made up of 13 amino acids. Germline CDR1 and CDR2: MNHEY and SVGEGT. The CDR3 loop reads CASIAGGRNEQFF. CDR3 coding DNA: TGTGCCAGCATAGCGGGGGGGCGGAATGAGCAGTTCTTC.

This clonotype was recorded a few times. In DNA form, the CDR3 reads TGTGCTAGAGGGATCAATGAGCAGTTCTTC. Translating it yields CARGINEQFF. The rearrangement links TRBV12-5 to TRBJ2-1, with D unresolved. The V gene's germline CDR1 is LGHNT and CDR2 FRNRAP. This CDR3 spans 10 amino acids. The V end was cut by 9 bases, the J end by 6 bases, with 6 bases between.

In its sample, this clonotype was seen a few times. This chain joins TRBV7-9 and TRBJ2-5; TRBD1 is a possible D gene (6 bases). Germline V gives CDR1 SEHNR, CDR2 FQNEAQ (reference sequence). Deletions cut 4 bases from V and 4 bases from J, with 13 bases between. This CDR3 comprises 14 residues. The CDR3 sequence is CASSSRQDRETQYF. The DNA of the CDR3 is TGTGCCAGCAGCTCCCGACAGGACCGAGAGACCCAGTACTTC.

This clonotype was recorded many times. The chain carries TRBV7-2 and TRBJ2-3, with D perhaps matching TRBD1 (5 bases). The CDR3 totals 14 residues. The germline V gene has CDR1 SGHTA and CDR2 FQGNSA. Trimming removed 7 bases from V and 6 bases from J, with 17 bases in between. The DNA for the CDR3 is TGTGCCAGCAAGGGTCTGGCAGGGCCTGATACGCAGTATTTT. Translated: CASKGLAGPDTQYF.

This rearrangement joins TRBV11-2 to TRBJ1-2, with D possibly TRBD1 on 6 matching bases. Looked up from germline, CDR1 is SGHAT and CDR2 is FQNNGV. CDR3 length equals 17 residues. The germline V and J ends were trimmed by 5 bases and 3 bases, with 22 bases remaining between them. The CDR3: CASSPWGGHRAHYGYTF. In DNA form, the CDR3 reads TGTGCCAGCAGCCCATGGGGGGGCCATCGTGCACACTATGGCTACACCTTC.